This T cell receptor (beta chain) derives from a study of CD8+ T cells in alopecia areata. Study-wide findings and caveats: An increase in clonality over normal scalp was evident in lesional scalp, especially alopecia totalis/universalis. Among the top 100, expanded CD8+ clones, as well as scalp clonality, were significantly decreased by tofacitinib.

Extraction and reverse transcription of RNA yielded cDNA as the sequencing template. The protocol was immunoSEQ multiplex PCR, while the TCRdb copy is restricted to in-frame clones and leaves out a portion. The sample holds roughly 200,000 clones, more than 30% seen once. Points on this clone: Its target is unknown.

The treatment here: oral pan-JAK inhibitor, 5-10 mg twice daily. In alopecia areata patients, both lesional scalp punch biopsies and peripheral blood were collected. CDR3 size: 14 residues. Germline V lookup: CDR1 SNHLY, CDR2 FYNNEI. Trimming took off 3 bases at V and 2 bases at J, with 10 bases between the two ends. This TCR was sampled from a human donor with alopecia areata. The chain couples TRBV2 to TRBJ1-2; D remains ambiguous. This material consisted of CD4+ T cells sorted from blood, taken between weeks 30 and 35, from a patient treated with tofacitinib. This CDR3 reads CASSDVGGNYGYTF. CDR3 DNA sequence: TGTGCCAGCAGTGACGTAGGAGGGAACTATGGCTACACCTTC.